This T cell receptor beta chain was captured in a study of T cell responses to AZD1222 COVID-19 vaccine. TCRdb's table, derived via immunoSEQ multiplex PCR, lists solely in-frame clones and lacks some. The table records about 170,000 clones, roughly 89% of them present only once. Germline CDR1 and CDR2: SGHRS and YFSETQ. This CDR3 contains 14 residues. The junction had 3 bases not matched to a gene; V was cut back by 0 bases and J by 4 bases. Note on this clone: Its antigen is not identified.

Second-dose schedules of about 4 or about 12 weeks were combined. Notes on the study in general: Clonal diversity may have been underestimated, and the donors were mostly white British, with more females than males. As reported, nearly half of all spike-specific TCRs target variant regions that are unmutated.

Source: peripheral blood, taken 28 days after the second AZD1222 dose. The gene calls are TRBV5-1 and TRBJ1-1, with TRBD1 matching 7 bases. The source is an adult who received the AZD1222 COVID-19 vaccine. CDR3 residues: CASSLAAGGTEAFF. The CDR3 region has the DNA TGCGCCAGCAGCTTGGCCGCAGGGGGCACTGAAGCTTTCTTT.